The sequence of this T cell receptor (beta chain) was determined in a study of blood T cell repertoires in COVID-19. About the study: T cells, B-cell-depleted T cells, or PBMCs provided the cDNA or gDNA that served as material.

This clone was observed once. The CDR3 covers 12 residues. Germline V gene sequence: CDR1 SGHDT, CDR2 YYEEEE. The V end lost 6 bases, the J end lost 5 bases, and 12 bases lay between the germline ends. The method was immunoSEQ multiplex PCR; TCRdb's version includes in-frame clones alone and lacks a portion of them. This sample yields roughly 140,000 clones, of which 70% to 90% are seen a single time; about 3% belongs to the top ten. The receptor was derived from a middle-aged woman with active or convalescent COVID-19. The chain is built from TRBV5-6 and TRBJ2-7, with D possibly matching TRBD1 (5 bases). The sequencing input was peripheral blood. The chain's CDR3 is CASTRDTNEQYF. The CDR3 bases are TGTGCCAGCACCAGGGATACGAACGAGCAGTACTTC.